Sequencing of this T cell receptor beta chain was carried out in a study of graft-versus-host responses after intestinal transplantation. Study as a whole: All of the recipients had induction that used anti-thymocyte globulin, then tacrolimus and steroids for about 3 years. Notes on the study in general: After transplant, early declines in HvG clones were associated with peak levels of circulating GvH clones. Marrow from the recipient contained GvH clones, some of which had appeared first in ileum or blood. Within allografts, high graft-versus-host to host-versus-graft clonal ratios were seen among patients with graft-donor T cell macrochimerism.

By sample fraction, this clone is medium-sized. No antigen is known for it. Measured with immunoSEQ multiplex PCR; TCRdb has only the in-frame clones, and not every one. The sample carries roughly 15,000 clones, about 55% recorded once. Trimming stripped 4 bases from V and 2 bases from J, with 15 bases between. The CDR3 is 15 residues long. Germline V gene data show CDR1 as LNHDA and CDR2 as SQIVND (reference sequence). Investigators treated the graft tissue so that it released intraepithelial and lamina propria lymphocytes. The TCR was taken from a human patient who received an intestinal transplant, so some T cells may come from the graft donor. This chain connects TRBV19 to TRBJ2-7; D possibly corresponds to TRBD1 (6 bases). Sequenced here: ileum tissue, sampled 524 days after transplant. As DNA, the CDR3 is TGTGCCAGTAGTACCCTGGCAGGGGAAGCCTACGAGCAGTACTTC. Translated: CASSTLAGEAYEQYF.